One sample yielded the 24 T cell receptor beta chains listed below, sequenced in a study of T cell repertoires in cytomegalovirus infection. In TCRdb, the reads were re-called with MiXCR into one record per CDR3 protein. The repertoire holds roughly 300,000 distinct CDR3 sequences, around 9.5% seen once, with about 3.9% in the top ten. Sequenced sample: PBMCs. These receptors all come from a human donor in good health (CMV status not recorded). Some clones in this sample may be carry-over from other donors' samples.

This clonotype was found a few times. The rearrangement uses TRBV20-1 and TRBJ1-2; D not certain. Germline-derived CDR1 and CDR2 are DFQATT and SNEGSKA (reference sequence). The germline V and J ends were trimmed by 6 bases and 5 bases, with 16 bases remaining between them. This CDR3 has 13 residues. This CDR3 is CSAKTGVTYGYTF. In DNA, the CDR3 is TGCAGTGCAAAGACCGGGGTTACGTATGGCTACACCTTC.

This clonotype was found many times. The V call is TRBV7-2, the J call TRBJ2-7; D unclear. Germline V gene sequence: CDR1 SGHTA, CDR2 FQGNSA. The V end lost 8 bases, the J end lost 0 bases, and 14 bases lay between the germline ends. The CDR3 spans 14 residues. The CDR3 coding sequence is TGTGCCAGCTCATTCGTGAAGGGCTCCTACGAGCAGTACTTC. The encoded protein is CASSFVKGSYEQYF.

In its sample, this clonotype was seen a few times. The chain uses TRBV28 and TRBJ1-2, with a possible D match to TRBD1 (6 bases). CDR3 length: 13 residues. Trimming left V 2 bases short and J 7 bases short, with 11 bases between. Germline CDR1 reads MDHEN; CDR2 reads SYDVKM. The CDR3 DNA is TGTGCCAGCAGTTTAACGGGGGGCGGTGGCTACACCTTC. As protein: CASSLTGGGGYTF.

The chain is built from TRBV30 and TRBJ1-6, with D maybe TRBD1 (5 bases). The V and J ends lost 3 bases and 10 bases respectively, with 13 bases between them. Germline loops: CDR1 GTSNPN, CDR2 SVGIG (reference sequence). The CDR3 is 13 amino acids. Here the CDR3 DNA reads TGTGCCTGGAGACAGGCCCGGGGGTCACCCCTCCACTTT. The encoded protein is CAWRQARGSPLHF.

This chain connects TRBV25-1 to TRBJ2-5; 7 nucleotides align to TRBD2. This CDR3 has 14 residues. V lost 3 bases and J lost 4; bases outside the gene matches: 5. Germline lookup yields CDR1 MGHDK and CDR2 SYGVNS. CDR3 region: CASSEREGIETQYF. Written as DNA, the CDR3 is TGTGCCAGCAGTGAGAGGGAGGGAATAGAGACCCAGTACTTC.

This clonotype has a handful of counts. The chain has TRBV30 and TRBJ1-1; TRBD1 is a possible D gene (5 bases). Germline V lookup: CDR1 GTSNPN, CDR2 SVGIG (reference sequence). Trimming shortened V by 2 bases and J by 11 bases, and 12 bases separated the two germline ends. The CDR3 sequence is 11 residues long. The CDR3 nucleotides read TGTGCCTGGAGTACCTTTCCAGGGGCTTTCTTT. Translated: CAWSTFPGAFF.

V usage is TRBV30 and J usage is TRBJ2-1; either TRBD1 or TRBD2 may fit D (6 bases each). Germline CDR1 is GTSNPN and CDR2 is SVGIG (reference sequence). The V end lost 6 bases, the J end lost 7 bases, and 22 bases lay between the germline ends. The CDR3 has 15 residues. The CDR3 bases are TGTGCCTGCAAACGGGGCATTAGGGGGGCAAATGAGCAGTTCTTC. Its translation: CACKRGIRGANEQFF.

Only a few counts were recorded for this clonotype. The chain combines TRBV28 with TRBJ1-1; 12 positions agree with TRBD1. Germline loops: CDR1 MDHEN, CDR2 SYDVKM. Trimming took 8 bases from V and 2 from J; bases not matched to a gene: 12. The CDR3 length is 17 residues. CDR3 amino acids: CASPNPGTGGVNTEAFF. CDR3 in DNA: TGTGCCAGCCCCAATCCGGGGACAGGGGGCGTAAACACTGAAGCTTTCTTT.

This clonotype was seen repeatedly, ten times or more. V usage is TRBV28 and J usage is TRBJ2-7; TRBD1 is a possible D gene (6 bases). Trimming removed 4 bases from V and 0 bases from J, with 16 bases in between. There are 16 residues in the CDR3. Germline values: CDR1 MDHEN, CDR2 SYDVKM. CDR3 sequence (DNA): TGTGCCAGCAGTTCCAGGAGCCGACAGGTCTCCTACGAGCAGTACTTC. It yields the protein CASSSRSRQVSYEQYF.

The gene calls are TRBV12-3 or TRBV12-4 and TRBJ1-6; D is perhaps TRBD1 (5 bases). Between the trimmed V and J ends, which lost 5 bases and 7 bases, there was a span of 15 bases. This CDR3 is built from 15 residues. The CDR3 sequence: CASSPGRRPNSPLHF. The CDR3 region has the DNA TGTGCCAGCAGTCCGGGACGGAGACCGAATTCACCCCTCCACTTT.

The CDR3 DNA reads TGTGCCAGCAGATTCACCGGGGAGCTGTTTTTT. Amino acids: CASRFTGELFF. The chain joins TRBV6-6 to TRBJ2-2; D uncertain. Germline V gene sequence: CDR1 MNHNY, CDR2 SVGAGI (reference sequence). Trimming left V 6 bases short and J 4 bases short, with 3 bases between. The CDR3 is 11 residues long.

This chain links TRBV4-3 with TRBJ2-7; 12 bases line up with TRBD2. The germline CDR1 and CDR2 sequences are LGHNA and YSLEER. The CDR3 has 16 residues. After removal of 3 bases from V and 4 bases from J, the junction contained 7 bases not matched to a gene. The CDR3 DNA follows: TGCGCCAGCAGCCAGGCCCTAGCGGGGGGGCCGTACGAGCAGTACTTC. Its protein product is CASSQALAGGPYEQYF.

This chain joins TRBV29-1 and TRBJ1-5, with D hard to call. Germline loops: CDR1 SQVTM, CDR2 ANQGSEA. CDR3 size: 12 residues. Trimming took 6 bases from V and 4 from J, leaving 10 bases between them. CDR3 sequence reads: CSVVLRNQPQHF. The CDR3 DNA follows: TGCAGCGTCGTCCTCAGGAATCAGCCCCAGCATTTT.

This clonotype has at least ten counts. V usage is TRBV10-2 and J usage is TRBJ1-1; D not resolved. Germline-derived CDR1 and CDR2 are WSHSY and SAAADI. Trimming took 6 bases from V and 3 from J, leaving 20 bases between them. CDR3 length equals 16 residues. CDR3 nucleotides: TGCGCCAGCAGGGACTGGACCCATGGAGAGGACACTGAAGCTTTCTTT. It yields the protein CASRDWTHGEDTEAFF.

This clonotype was counted a few times. This chain connects TRBV14 to TRBJ1-3; the D gene is possibly TRBD1 (5 bases). Trimming left V 8 bases short and J 0 bases short, with 14 bases between. CDR1 is SGHDN, CDR2 FVKESK, per germline. The CDR3 runs to 15 residues. Written as DNA, the CDR3 is TGTGCCAGCTCCCCAGGGACCAACTCTGGAAACACCATATATTTT. Residues: CASSPGTNSGNTIYF.

This clonotype was observed at least ten times. The rearrangement uses TRBV7-2 and TRBJ1-1; D perhaps matches TRBD1 (5 bases). Germline CDR1 and CDR2: SGHTA and FQGNSA. This CDR3 region has 13 residues. V lost 5 bases and J 10 bases, leaving 17 bases between the germline ends. For the CDR3, the DNA is TGTGCCAGCAGCGCGGGACCCACATCTTCAGCTTTCTTT. Amino acid sequence: CASSAGPTSSAFF.

V and J are TRBV7-3 and TRBJ1-6; no clear D gene. The CDR3 has 15 residues. Germline V gene data show CDR1 as SGHTA and CDR2 as FQGTGA. Trimming stripped 5 bases from V and 13 bases from J, with 21 bases between. This chain's CDR3 is CASSRSGTAYKPLHF. DNA for the CDR3: TGTGCCAGCAGCCGATCGGGCACAGCCTACAAGCCCCTCCACTTT.

At least ten counts were recorded for this clonotype. The chain is built from TRBV28 and TRBJ2-1, with D possibly called TRBD1 or TRBD2 (5 bases each). The CDR3 has 12 amino acids. Per germline, CDR1 MDHEN and CDR2 SYDVKM. V was cut by 2 bases and J by 8 bases, with 7 bases left in between. CDR3 sequence: CASSLRGDEQFF. The CDR3 coding sequence is TGTGCCAGCAGTTTAAGAGGGGATGAGCAGTTCTTC. Based on the CDR3 plus reference TRBV28 and TRBJ2-1, the full variable domain is DVKVTQSSRYLVKRTGEKVFLECVQDMDHENMFWYRQDPGLGLRLIYFSYDVKMKEKGDIPEGYSVSREKKERFSLILESASTNQTSMYLCASSLRGDEQFFGPGTRLTVL.

A few counts support this clonotype. The chain has TRBV7-2 and TRBJ2-3, with D possibly called TRBD1 or TRBD2 (5 bases each). The CDR3 is 15 residues long. Germline V gives CDR1 SGHTA, CDR2 FQGNSA. The V gene lost 6 bases and the J gene lost 3 bases, with 16 bases spanning the gap. The CDR3 loop is CASSRDARATDTQYF. The CDR3 DNA sequence: TGTGCCAGCAGTCGGGACGCTAGGGCTACAGATACGCAGTATTTT.

V and J are TRBV5-1 and TRBJ2-6, with 7 bases that match TRBD1. CDR3 length: 18 residues. The V gene end was trimmed by 0 bases and the J gene end by 0 bases; junction bases not matched to a gene: 6. CDR1 and CDR2 (germline): SGHRS, YFSETQ. CDR3 residues: CASSLVAGGSSGANVLTF. DNA of the CDR3: TGCGCCAGCAGCTTGGTGGCAGGGGGATCCTCTGGGGCCAACGTCCTGACTTTC.

This clonotype was counted between two and nine times. This rearrangement joins TRBV7-2 to TRBJ2-2, with 7 positions matching TRBD1. CDR1 is SGHTA and CDR2 is FQGNSA in the germline V gene. The CDR3 sequence is 17 residues long. The ends lost 5 bases at V and 5 bases at J; junction bases unmatched: 14. Here the CDR3 DNA reads TGTGCCAGCAGCGACGGTACAGGGGCCGGTGAGACCGGGGAGCTGTTTTTT. Residues: CASSDGTGAGETGELFF.

The count of this clonotype is one. This chain's CDR3 is CASSPYPRTGGNTDTQYF. The CDR3, as DNA: TGTGCCAGCAGCCCGTATCCCAGGACAGGGGGAAACACAGATACGCAGTATTTT. The rearrangement links TRBV11-3 to TRBJ2-3; 10 bases line up with TRBD1. The CDR3 totals 18 residues. Germline CDR1 reads SGHNT; CDR2 reads YENEEA. The V and J ends lost 5 bases and 2 bases, in that order; junction bases with no gene match: 13.

Note on this clonotype: This could be a read error, since a much larger clone is one nucleotide away. The chain employs TRBV7-2 and TRBJ2-7; no firm D call. The CDR3 sequence is 13 residues long. V dropped 0 bases and J dropped 2 bases, with 5 bases sitting between them. Germline CDR1 and CDR2: SGHTA and FQGNSA. CDR3 residues: CTSSLARTYEQYF. The CDR3 coding sequence is TGTACCAGCAGCTTAGCCAGGACCTACGAGCAGTACTTC.

The table lists this clonotype with many counts. This rearrangement joins TRBV27 to TRBJ1-1; D is unclear. The CDR3 is made up of 14 amino acids. The V end lost 6 bases, the J end lost 4 bases, and 15 bases lay between the germline ends. Germline CDR1 and CDR2: MNHEY and SMNVEV (reference sequence). The DNA for the CDR3 is TGTGCCAGCAGAAGTCAGGCTCAGGTCACTGAAGCTTTCTTT. Translated: CASRSQAQVTEAFF.